The entry that follows covers one TCR beta chain sequence. The target antigen is unknown. This entry belongs to a study of radiation and T cells in renal cell carcinoma. General study findings and limits: Baseline intratumoral clonotype presence is unknown without pretreatment biopsies. From baseline, blood top tumor clonotypes peaked at 2 weeks post-radiation.

TCRdb's copy holds only in-frame clones and misses some; the assay was immunoSEQ multiplex PCR. The table includes about 170,000 clones, about 88% detected once. Documented time point: blood 4 weeks post-SBRT, at nephrectomy. Treatment specified: 15 Gy SBRT to primary tumor, nephrectomy 4 weeks later. Nephrectomy followed 15 Gy stereotactic body radiation by 4 weeks. Sample: blood, taken from a patient whose treatment included radiotherapy and nephrectomy. This TCR derives from a woman aged 45-65 years with renal cell carcinoma.

This CDR3 reads CSVVGQIEAFF. In nucleotides, the CDR3 is TGCAGCGTCGTGGGACAGATTGAAGCTTTCTTT. This rearrangement joins TRBV29-1 to TRBJ1-1; 7 bases line up with TRBD1. CDR1 is SQVTM and CDR2 is ANQGSEA in the germline V gene. With V trimmed by 6 bases and J by 7 bases, 5 bases remained unmatched. The CDR3 is made up of 11 amino acids. The variable domain in full, with the rest retrieved from reference TRBV29-1 and TRBJ1-1, is SAVISQKPSRDICQRGTSLTIQCQVDSQVTMMFWYRQQPGQSLTLIATANQGSEATYESGFVIDKFPISRPNLTFSTLTVSNMSPEDSSIYLCSVVGQIEAFFGQGTRLTVV.